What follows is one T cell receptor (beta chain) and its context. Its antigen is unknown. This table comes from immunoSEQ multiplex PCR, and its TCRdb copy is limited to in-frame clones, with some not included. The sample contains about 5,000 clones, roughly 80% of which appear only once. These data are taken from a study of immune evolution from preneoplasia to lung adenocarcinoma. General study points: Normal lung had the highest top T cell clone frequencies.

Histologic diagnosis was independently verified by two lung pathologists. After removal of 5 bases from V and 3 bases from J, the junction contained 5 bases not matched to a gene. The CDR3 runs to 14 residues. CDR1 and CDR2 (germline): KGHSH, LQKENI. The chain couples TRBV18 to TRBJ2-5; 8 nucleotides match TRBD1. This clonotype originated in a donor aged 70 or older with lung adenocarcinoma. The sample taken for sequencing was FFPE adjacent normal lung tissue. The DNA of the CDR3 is TGTGCCAGCTCAAAAGGACAGGGCAAAGAGACCCAGTACTTC. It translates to CASSKGQGKETQYF.